This T cell receptor (beta chain) originates from a study of CD4 T cells in relation to SARS-CoV-2 and coronaviruses (dated by TCRdb to 2020 to 2023). As for the study more broadly: In the ViraFEST assay, PBMCs were grown with antigen for 10 to 11 days, and TCR beta CDR3s were then sequenced to identify antigen-specific clonal expansions. An HIV-1 Nef peptide pool or a no-peptide culture served as the negative reference condition. Patient-derived lymphoblastoid cell lines were used to map the HLA restriction of shared crossreactive spike epitopes. The study assessed, at the TCR clonotype level, memory CD4+ T cell crossreactivity between SARS-CoV-2 and common cold coronavirus spike proteins. The Adaptive Biotechnologies TCR-sequencing kit was used to sequence samples from a few pre-COVID donors and the naive versus memory experiments, whereas other data were Illumina-based. A different, Illumina-based TCR-beta assay was used to sequence expansion assays from other donors in the study.

Trimming removed 6 bases from V and 3 bases from J, leaving 16 bases between the germline ends. From the cysteine up to the phenylalanine, the CDR3 has a length of 14 residues. Only the CDR3 DNA stays, 42 bases, in frame from base 1. The CDR1 and CDR2 encoded by the germline V gene are SGHDT and YYEEEE. CD4+ T cells from unexposed donors were collected before the COVID-19 pandemic (2011-2018). After more than nine days of culture, CD4+ T cells were isolated with the EasySep CD4+ T cell isolation kit. As far as cell numbers permitted, CD4+ T cells from unexposed donors were tested for reactivity against SARS-CoV-2 S and N as well as four spike pools from common cold coronaviruses. Approximately 2.1 million PBMCs per well were cultured in IMDM with around 5% human AB serum and around 10 IU/ml IL-2. Half of the culture medium was replaced with fresh IL-2-containing medium on days 3 and 7. In general, triplicate replicate wells were used for every peptide culture condition. The leukapheresis product used for the unexposed donors was purchased from a commercial source. Ficoll-Paque PLUS gradient centrifugation was used to isolate PBMCs from either whole blood or leukapheresis product. PBMCs were either used fresh in the expansion assay or cryopreserved at -140 degrees C. The QIAamp Micro DNA Kit was used to extract genomic DNA from the CD4+ T cells.

A few counts support this clone. Its antigen specificity is not known. Qualities for individual bases were not recorded, and no much larger clone is one base off. Study-level results and caveats: Because no donor provided both pre-pandemic and post-infection samples, tracing the source of pre-existing responses was limited. Since the crossreactivity analysis centred on spike protein, crossreactivity against other viral proteins was not assessed. Significantly weaker SARS-CoV-2-driven expansion was shown by crossreactive clones than by monoreactive clones, consistent with antigenic imprinting. The study was limited by small numbers of patients and tested TCRs. In 65% to 70% of donors, memory CD4+ clonotypes turned up that crossrecognized SARS-CoV-2 and at least one common cold coronavirus spike.

Receptors were amplified or captured by the immunoSEQ multiplex PCR assay. In the source study's methods: During preprocessing, nonproductive sequences were removed, as were CDR3s that did not start with C, did not end with F or W, or were shorter than 7 amino acids. The MANAFEST web app was used to call antigen-specific clonotypes on the basis of expansion compared with the reference and with other culture wells. A clone was considered positive if significant expansion relative to the reference culture was observed in 2 of 3 replicate wells at an FDR below 0.05. A further requirement for positive clones was significant expansion compared with all other tandem wells, along with an odds ratio above 5. After three terminal residues were trimmed from each end, CDR3 homology was quantified as pairwise Levenshtein distance using the stringdist R package. TCRdb stores this immuneACCESS table with in-frame sequences only. Part of the clones is absent; in the studies checked, under half of the shortfall reflects unresolved V genes, and no reason is known for the rest. V and J calls and clone size are as listed in that table; D and trimming were resolved from the DNA. The sample data list about 22,000 clones, and roughly 73% of these were observed just once. The ten largest account for about 15% of the sample.

The chain was built from TRBV5-6 and TRBJ2-7; there is no confident call for the D gene. The sequenced material came from CD4+ T cells from PBMCs, cultured in vitro. The TCR comes from a human donor in good health. CDR3 region: CASNQRTGNYEQYF. The sequenced DNA: TGTGCCAGCAACCAAAGGACGGGTAACTACGAGCAGTACTTC.